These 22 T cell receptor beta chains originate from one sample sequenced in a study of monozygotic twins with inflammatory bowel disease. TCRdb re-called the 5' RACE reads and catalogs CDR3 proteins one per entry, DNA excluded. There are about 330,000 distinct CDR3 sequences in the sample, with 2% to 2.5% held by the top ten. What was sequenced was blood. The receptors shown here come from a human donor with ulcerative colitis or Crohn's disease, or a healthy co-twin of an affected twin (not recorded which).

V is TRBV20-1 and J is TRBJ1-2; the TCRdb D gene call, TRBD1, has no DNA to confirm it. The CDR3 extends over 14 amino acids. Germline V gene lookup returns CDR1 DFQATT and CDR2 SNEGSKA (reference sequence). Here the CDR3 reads CSATTGQVTYGYTF.

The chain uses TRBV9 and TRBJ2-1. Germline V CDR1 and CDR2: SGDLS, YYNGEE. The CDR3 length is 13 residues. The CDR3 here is CASSVERLNEQFF.

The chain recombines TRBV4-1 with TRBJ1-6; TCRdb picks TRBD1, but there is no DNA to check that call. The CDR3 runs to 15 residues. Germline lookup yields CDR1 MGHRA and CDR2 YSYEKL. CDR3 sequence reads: CASRVDRTTHSPLHF.

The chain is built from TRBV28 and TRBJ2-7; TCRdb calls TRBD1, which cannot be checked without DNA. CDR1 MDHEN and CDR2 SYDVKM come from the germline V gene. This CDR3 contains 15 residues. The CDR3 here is CASSLGGVWTYEQYF.

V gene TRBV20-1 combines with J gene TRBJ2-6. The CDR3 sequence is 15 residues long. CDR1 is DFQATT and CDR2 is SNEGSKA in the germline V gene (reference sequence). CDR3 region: CSAKEVNSGANVLTF.

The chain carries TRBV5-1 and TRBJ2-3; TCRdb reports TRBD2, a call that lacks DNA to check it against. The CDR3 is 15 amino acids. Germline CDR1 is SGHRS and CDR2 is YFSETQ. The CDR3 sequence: CASSLESPYTDTQYF.

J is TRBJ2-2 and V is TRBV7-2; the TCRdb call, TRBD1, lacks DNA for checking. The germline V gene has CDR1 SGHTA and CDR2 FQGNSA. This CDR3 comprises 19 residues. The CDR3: CASSLATSGGRSDTGELFF.

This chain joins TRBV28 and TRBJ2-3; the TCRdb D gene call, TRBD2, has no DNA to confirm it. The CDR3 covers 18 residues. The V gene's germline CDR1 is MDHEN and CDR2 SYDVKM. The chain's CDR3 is CASSFPWASGGGTDTQYF.

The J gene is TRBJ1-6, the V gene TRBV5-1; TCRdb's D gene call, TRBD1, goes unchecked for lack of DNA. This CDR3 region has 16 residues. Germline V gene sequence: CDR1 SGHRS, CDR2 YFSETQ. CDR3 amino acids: CASSLVPGTANSPLHF.

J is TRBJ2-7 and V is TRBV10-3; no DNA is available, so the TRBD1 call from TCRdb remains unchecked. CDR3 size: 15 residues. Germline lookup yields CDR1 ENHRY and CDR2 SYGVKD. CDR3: CAISLRDGSSYEQYF.

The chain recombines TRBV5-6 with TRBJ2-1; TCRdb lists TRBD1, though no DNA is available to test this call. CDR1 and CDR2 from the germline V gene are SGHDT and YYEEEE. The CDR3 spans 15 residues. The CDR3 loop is CASSADRGLYNEQFF.

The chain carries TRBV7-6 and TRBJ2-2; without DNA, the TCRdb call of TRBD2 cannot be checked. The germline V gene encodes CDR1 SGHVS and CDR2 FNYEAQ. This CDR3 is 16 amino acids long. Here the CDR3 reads CASSSIAGGSTGELFF.

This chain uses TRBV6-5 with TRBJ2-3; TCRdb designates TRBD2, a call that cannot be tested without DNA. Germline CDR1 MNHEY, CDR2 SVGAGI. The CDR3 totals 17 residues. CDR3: CASSYFPGTRSTDTQYF.

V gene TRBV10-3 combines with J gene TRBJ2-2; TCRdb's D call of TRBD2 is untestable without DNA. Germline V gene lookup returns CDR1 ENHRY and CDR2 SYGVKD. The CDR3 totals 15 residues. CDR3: CAINIGTTSTGELFF.

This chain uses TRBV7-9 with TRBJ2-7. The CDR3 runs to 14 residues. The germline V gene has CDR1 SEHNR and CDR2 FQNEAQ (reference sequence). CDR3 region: CASSLLATSYEQYF. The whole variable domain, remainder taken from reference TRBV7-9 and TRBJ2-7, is DTGVSQNPRHKITKRGQNVTFRCDPISEHNRLYWYRQTLGQGPEFLTYFQNEAQLEKSRLLSDRFSAERPKGSFSTLEIQRTEQGDSAMYLCASSLLATSYEQYFGPGTRLTVT.

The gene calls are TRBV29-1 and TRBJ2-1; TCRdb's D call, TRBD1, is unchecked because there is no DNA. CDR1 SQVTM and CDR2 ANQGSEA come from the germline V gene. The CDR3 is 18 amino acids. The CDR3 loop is CSVRSGQGRGISYNEQFF.

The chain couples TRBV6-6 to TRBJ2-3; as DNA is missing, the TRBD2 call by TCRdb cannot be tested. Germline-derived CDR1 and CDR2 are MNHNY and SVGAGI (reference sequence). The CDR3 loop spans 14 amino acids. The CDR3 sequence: CASRLAKSTDTQYF.

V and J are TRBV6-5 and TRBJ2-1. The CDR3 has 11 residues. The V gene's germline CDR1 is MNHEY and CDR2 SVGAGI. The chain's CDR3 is CVTGPYNEQFF.

The CDR3 reads CASSWDRGTEAFF. The rearrangement uses TRBV5-1 and TRBJ1-1. This CDR3 has 13 amino acids. Germline CDR1 SGHRS, CDR2 YFSETQ.

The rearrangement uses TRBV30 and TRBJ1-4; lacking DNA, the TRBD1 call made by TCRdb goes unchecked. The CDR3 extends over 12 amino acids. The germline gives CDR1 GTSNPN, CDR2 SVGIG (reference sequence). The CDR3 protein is CAWSRGGEKLFF.

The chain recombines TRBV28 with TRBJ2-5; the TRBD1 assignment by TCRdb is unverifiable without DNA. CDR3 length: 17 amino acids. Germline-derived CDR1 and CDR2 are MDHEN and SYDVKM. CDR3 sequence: CASSLVQGPFLQETQYF.

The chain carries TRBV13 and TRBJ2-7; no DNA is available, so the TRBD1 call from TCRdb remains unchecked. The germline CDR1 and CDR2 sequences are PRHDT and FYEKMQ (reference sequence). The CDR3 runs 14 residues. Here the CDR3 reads CASTLLGQSYEQYF.